This T cell receptor (beta chain) is drawn from a study of chemoradiotherapy in HPV16-positive cancers. Samples were taken several times over chemoradiotherapy. Using immunoSEQ multiplex PCR, the repertoire was profiled, and TCRdb retains in-frame clones only, with some absent. The sample contains around 17,000 clones, about 90% of which appear only once. Details on this clone: No antigen is known for it.

Study findings and constraints: HPV-responsive T-cell expansion during chemoradiotherapy was linked to improved recurrence-free survival in HPV16-positive patients. Non-HPV-specific T cells did not expand in tumors during treatment, whereas candidate HPV-specific clones and E7-related motifs did. HPV-specific T cells were functionally defined from only a couple of HPV16-positive patients.

Sample: blood, taken from a patient who underwent chemoradiotherapy. This clonotype originated in a human donor with HPV-associated anogenital cancer.

CDR3 coding DNA: TGCGCCAGCAGCTCAGAAGTAGAAGCTTTCTTT. Protein sequence: CASSSEVEAFF. The chain is built from TRBV5-1 and TRBJ1-1; D gene ambiguous. The V gene's germline CDR1 is SGHRS and CDR2 YFSETQ. The CDR3 is 11 amino acids. The V end lost 3 bases, the J end lost 8 bases, and 8 bases lay between the germline ends.